This T cell receptor beta chain was sequenced during a study of Siglec-9 on CD8 T cells in melanoma. Study-level findings and limits: An effector memory CD8+ T-cell subset seemingly accumulating in melanoma was reportedly marked and regulated by Siglec-9.

Here immunoSEQ multiplex PCR was the method, and the copy in TCRdb shows in-frame clones only, minus some. The data hold almost 30,000 clones, with 75% to 90% observed a single time. Worth noting for this clone: Its specificity is unknown.

CDR1 is SGDLS, CDR2 YYNGEE, per germline. The CDR3 contains 15 residues. Germline trimming cut 2 bases from V and 1 base from J; bases unmatched to any gene: 1. The clonotype originates from a human donor in good health. Sequenced material: Siglec-9- CD8+ T cells sorted from blood. The chain uses TRBV9 and TRBJ2-7; 12 nucleotides align to TRBD1. In DNA form, the CDR3 reads TGTGCCAGCAGCGTGGGACAGGGGGCTTCCTACGAGCAGTACTTC. Protein product: CASSVGQGASYEQYF.